The next 2 T cell receptor beta chains were all read from a single sample in a study of T cells in narcolepsy. Produced via immunoSEQ multiplex PCR; TCRdb's table is partial and in-frame only. Here the sample spans 25,000 to 35,000 clones, 80% to 85% being singletons. Sequenced sample: CD45RA- memory CD4+ T cells from PBMCs. All receptors come from a human donor with narcolepsy.

J is TRBJ1-2 and V is TRBV18; D not certain. Germline V lookup: CDR1 KGHSH, CDR2 LQKENI. The length of the CDR3 is 15 residues. V lost 4 bases, J lost 7 bases, and 19 bases lay in between. As DNA, the CDR3 is TGTGCCAGCTCACTACAAATGGACTCGGGGAGTGGCTACACCTTC. It yields the protein CASSLQMDSGSGYTF.

This clone was seen once. The chain carries TRBV7-3 and TRBJ2-5; a weak D match, TRBD2 (5 bases). V shed 4 bases and J shed 5 bases, with 20 bases lying between them. The CDR3 runs to 16 residues. In germline, CDR1 is SGHTA, CDR2 FQGTGA. CDR3 in DNA: TGTGCCAGCAGCTCCTCTCCGACTATTTCTGCGGAGACCCAGTACTTC. This encodes CASSSSPTISAETQYF.